Each of the 13 T cell receptor beta chains below was sequenced from the same sample in a study of blood T cell repertoires in COVID-19. The data were produced by immunoSEQ multiplex PCR, yet TCRdb's version contains in-frame clones alone and is incomplete. The table has more than 200,000 clones, 86% seen once. Sequencing was performed on peripheral blood. These receptors all stem from a man younger than 45 with active or convalescent COVID-19.

This chain's CDR3 is CASSRGQGEAFF. The CDR3 bases are TGTGCCAGCAGCCGGGGACAGGGTGAAGCTTTCTTT. The chain recombines TRBV7-9 with TRBJ1-1; 9 bases are a match to TRBD1. The CDR3 sequence is 12 residues long. Looked up from germline, CDR1 is SEHNR and CDR2 is FQNEAQ (reference sequence). Germline trimming cut 5 bases from V and 7 bases from J; bases unmatched to any gene: 2.

The J gene is TRBJ2-3, the V gene TRBV27; maybe TRBD2 (6 bases). V shed 1 base and J shed 0 bases, with 11 bases lying between them. CDR3 size: 16 residues. Germline V CDR1 and CDR2: MNHEY, SMNVEV (reference sequence). The CDR3 DNA sequence: TGTGCCAGCAGTTTATACGCGGGAACTAGCACAGATACGCAGTATTTT. This codes for CASSLYAGTSTDTQYF.

The rearrangement uses TRBV6-4 and TRBJ1-1, with D possibly being TRBD1 (5 bases). Trimming cost V 5 bases and J 0 bases, with 13 bases left between them. Germline-derived CDR1 and CDR2 are MRHNA and SNTAGT. CDR3 length equals 15 residues. This CDR3 reads CASSITGGLNTEAFF. CDR3 sequence (DNA): TGTGCCAGCAGTATCACCGGGGGTTTGAACACTGAAGCTTTCTTT.

The rearrangement links TRBV30 to TRBJ1-1; D is ambiguous. Germline V CDR1 and CDR2: GTSNPN, SVGIG (reference sequence). The CDR3 is 13 residues long. V was shortened by 4 bases and J by 8 bases, with 17 bases between the two germline ends. CDR3 protein: CAWTFVQRGEAFF. The CDR3 coding sequence is TGTGCCTGGACCTTCGTGCAACGAGGAGAAGCTTTCTTT.

The chain has TRBV6-1 and TRBJ2-5; 15 nucleotides align to TRBD2. The CDR3 spans 17 residues. With 2 bases clipped from V and 5 bases from J, the junction kept 6 bases outside the gene matches. Germline V gives CDR1 MNHNS, CDR2 SASEGT. The CDR3 DNA reads as TGTGCCAGCAGTGAACGGACTAGCGGGGGGGCCAGGGAGACCCAGTACTTC. Translated: CASSERTSGGARETQYF.

The chain carries TRBV5-4 and TRBJ2-2; D remains unclear. In germline, CDR1 is SGHNT, CDR2 YYREEE (reference sequence). V was trimmed by 4 bases and J by 5 bases, leaving 12 bases between them. The CDR3 covers 14 residues. The CDR3 loop reads CASSPPMRTGELFF. The CDR3 DNA sequence: TGTGCCAGCAGCCCCCCAATGCGTACCGGGGAGCTGTTTTTT.

This clone appeared once. This chain uses TRBV2 with TRBJ2-3; tentatively, D is TRBD1 (6 bases). The V and J ends lost 1 base and 3 bases respectively, with 8 bases between them. The CDR3 is 14 residues long. In germline, CDR1 is SNHLY, CDR2 FYNNEI. CDR3 loop: CASSEEQGTDTQYF. Here the CDR3 DNA reads TGTGCCAGCAGTGAAGAGCAGGGGACAGATACGCAGTATTTT.

The rearrangement joins TRBV9 to TRBJ1-4; no firm D call. The CDR3 runs 15 residues. Per germline, CDR1 SGDLS and CDR2 YYNGEE. The V gene lost 3 bases and the J gene lost 3 bases, with 12 bases spanning the gap. The CDR3 region is CASSANERPNEKLFF. The CDR3 nucleotides are TGTGCCAGCAGCGCCAATGAGAGGCCTAATGAAAAACTGTTTTTT.

This chain links TRBV3-1 (or the pseudogene TRBV3-2) with TRBJ1-2, with 7 positions matching TRBD1. Germline CDR1 is LGHDT and CDR2 is YNNKEL (reference sequence). V gave up 0 bases and J gave up 5 bases; unmatched junction bases: 9. The CDR3 is 16 residues long. CDR3 coding DNA: TGTGCCAGCAGCCAAGATTTAGGGCAGGGGGGTTATGGCTACACCTTC. This sequence encodes CASSQDLGQGGYGYTF.

As to this clone: One junction end disagrees with the germline gene, perhaps due to a read error. The rearrangement joins TRBV7-9 to TRBJ2-3, with D perhaps TRBD2 (6 bases). Germline loops: CDR1 SEHNR, CDR2 FQNEAQ (reference sequence). This CDR3 has 12 amino acids. CDR3 residues: CASRDQEGRGDF. The DNA of the CDR3 is TGTGCCAGCAGGGACCAGGAGGGCCGTGGGGATTTT. The variable domain in full, completed from reference TRBV7-9 and TRBJ2-3, reads DTGVSQNPRHKITKRGQNVTFRCDPISEHNRLYWYRQTLGQGPEFLTYFQNEAQLEKSRLLSDRFSAERPKGSFSTLEIQRTEQGDSAMYLCASRDQEGRGDFGPGTRLTVL.

The chain employs TRBV14 and TRBJ1-1; a weak D match, TRBD1 (6 bases). This CDR3 is 17 amino acids long. The V and J ends lost 0 bases and 3 bases respectively, with 17 bases between them. Per germline, CDR1 SGHDN and CDR2 FVKESK. CDR3: CASSQDGPGRGHTEAFF. Here the CDR3 DNA reads TGTGCCAGCAGCCAAGATGGCCCAGGGCGGGGGCACACTGAAGCTTTCTTT.

This clone was found once. The chain carries TRBV10-1 and TRBJ2-3; D remains ambiguous. The CDR3 consists of 15 residues. CDR1 is WNHNN, CDR2 SYGVQD, per germline (reference sequence). With 2 bases removed from V and 2 bases from J, the gap between germline ends came to 11 bases. CDR3 sequence reads: CASSEAPGSTDTQYF. The DNA of the CDR3 is TGCGCCAGCAGTGAGGCGCCGGGTTCCACAGATACGCAGTATTTT.

This clone was found a few times. The chain links TRBV11-3 to TRBJ2-7; TRBD1 matches at 8 bases. CDR3 length equals 14 residues. Trimming at V came to 0 bases and at J to 3 bases, leaving 1 base not matched to a gene. CDR1 and CDR2 from the germline V gene are SGHNT and YENEEA. In DNA form, the CDR3 reads TGTGCCAGCAGCTTAGAAGGGACAGGCTACGAGCAGTACTTC. It translates to CASSLEGTGYEQYF.